The clone carrying this T cell receptor (beta chain) was seen a single time. Its antigen remains unknown. TCRdb keeps only in-frame clones here, not all; method: immunoSEQ multiplex PCR. Among roughly 100,000 clones listed, roughly nine tenths were seen once. The sample belongs to a study of T cell responses to AZD1222 COVID-19 vaccine. Points from the study as a whole: White British donors predominated, females outnumbered males, and clonal diversity was possibly underestimated.

V lost 2 bases and J 7 bases, leaving 5 bases between the germline ends. Germline-derived CDR1 and CDR2 are MNHEY and SVGEGT. This CDR3 has 11 amino acids. V and J are TRBV6-2 or TRBV6-3 and TRBJ1-1; D remains ambiguous. This specimen consisted of peripheral blood, obtained 28 days after the second AZD1222 dose. This TCR derives from an adult who received the AZD1222 COVID-19 vaccine. The CDR3 coding sequence is TGTGCCAGCAGTTACCCTTTTGAAGCTTTCTTT. Translating gives CASSYPFEAFF.